This is a list of T cell receptor beta chains from one sample in a study of PD-L1 blockade in urothelial cancer. Produced via immunoSEQ multiplex PCR; TCRdb's table is partial and in-frame only. The sample yields tens of thousands of clones, more than 80% seen once. Sequencing was performed on PBMCs, taken around atezolizumab (anti-PD-L1) treatment. These receptor sequences come from a man in his sixties or seventies with urothelial cancer. The CDR3 runs from the conserved cysteine through the conserved F or W. Each record gives: V gene, D gene, J gene, clone size, CDR3 DNA, CDR3 protein. The D gene is left open where the match is weak. The size field is filled for only some rows; it gives once, few, many or a size class.

v_call: TRBV6-1; d_call: TRBD2; j_call: TRBJ2-3; clone_size: NA; cdr3_nt: TGTGCCAGCAGTGAAGGGTCTAGCGGGAGGGTCAGGAATACGCAGTATTTT; cdr3_aa: CASSEGSSGRVRNTQYF
v_call: TRBV28; d_call: NA; j_call: TRBJ1-1; clone_size: NA; cdr3_nt: TGTGCCAGCCACGAGGCAAGGCGGAACACTGAAGCTTTCTTT; cdr3_aa: CASHEARRNTEAFF
v_call: TRBV6-5; d_call: NA; j_call: TRBJ2-5; clone_size: once; cdr3_nt: TGTGCCAGCAGTCCCTTTAGCTTTGCCCAAGAGACCCAGTACTTC; cdr3_aa: CASSPFSFAQETQYF
v_call: TRBV4-1; d_call: NA; j_call: TRBJ1-3; clone_size: NA; cdr3_nt: TGCGCCAGCAGCCAATCGGCGGCTTATTCTGGAAACACCATATATTTT; cdr3_aa: CASSQSAAYSGNTIYF
v_call: TRBV7-9; d_call: TRBD2; j_call: TRBJ2-2; clone_size: NA; cdr3_nt: TGTGCCAGCAGCTTATTAGCGGGAGTAACCGGGGAGCTGTTTTTT; cdr3_aa: CASSLLAGVTGELFF
v_call: TRBV28; d_call: TRBD2; j_call: TRBJ2-3; clone_size: NA; cdr3_nt: TGTGCCAGCAGTTTTCTTCCGCGGGAGAGCACAGATACGCAGTATTTT; cdr3_aa: CASSFLPRESTDTQYF
v_call: TRBV5-1; d_call: TRBD1; j_call: TRBJ1-1; clone_size: NA; cdr3_nt: TGCGCCAGCAGCTTGGTTGGGACAGCGAACACTGAAGCTTTCTTT; cdr3_aa: CASSLVGTANTEAFF
v_call: TRBV19; d_call: NA; j_call: TRBJ1-1; clone_size: NA; cdr3_nt: TGTGCCAGTAGTATAGAGGGGCTTCGCACTGAAGCTTTCTTT; cdr3_aa: CASSIEGLRTEAFF
v_call: TRBV5-1; d_call: TRBD2; j_call: TRBJ2-4; clone_size: NA; cdr3_nt: TGCGCCAGCACCCAATGGGGTCCGGGACTAGCGGGAGAGGAGAACATTCAGTACTTC; cdr3_aa: CASTQWGPGLAGEENIQYF
v_call: TRBV9; d_call: TRBD2; j_call: TRBJ2-1; clone_size: NA; cdr3_nt: TGTGCCAGCAGCGTAGGGGGGACTAGGGTTGATGAGCAGTTCTTC; cdr3_aa: CASSVGGTRVDEQFF
v_call: TRBV6-1; d_call: NA; j_call: TRBJ2-7; clone_size: NA; cdr3_nt: TGTGCCAGCAGTGAAGGAGGCAGTTACCCGCAGTACTTC; cdr3_aa: CASSEGGSYPQYF
v_call: TRBV6-5; d_call: TRBD2; j_call: TRBJ2-5; clone_size: NA; cdr3_nt: TGTGCCAGCAGTTACTCTAGCCGCGGGGGGCAAGAGACCCAGTACTTC; cdr3_aa: CASSYSSRGGQETQYF
v_call: TRBV2; d_call: TRBD2; j_call: TRBJ2-7; clone_size: once; cdr3_nt: TGTGCCAGCAGACGAAAAGGGACTAGCGGGACCTACGAGCAGTACTTC; cdr3_aa: CASRRKGTSGTYEQYF
v_call: TRBV7-8; d_call: NA; j_call: TRBJ2-2; clone_size: NA; cdr3_nt: TGTGCCAGCAGCTCTACTAGTGTGGTCGGGGAGCTGTTTTTT; cdr3_aa: CASSSTSVVGELFF
v_call: TRBV5-1; d_call: TRBD2; j_call: TRBJ2-1; clone_size: NA; cdr3_nt: TGCGCCAGCAGCTCGGGAGCGGGAGGCCCTAACTACAATGAGCAGTTCTTC; cdr3_aa: CASSSGAGGPNYNEQFF
v_call: TRBV9; d_call: TRBD2; j_call: TRBJ2-3; clone_size: NA; cdr3_nt: TGTGCCAGCAGCACCATAGCGGGAGGGGGCCCAGATACGCAGTATTTT; cdr3_aa: CASSTIAGGGPDTQYF
v_call: TRBV21-1; d_call: NA; j_call: TRBJ2-5; clone_size: NA; cdr3_nt: TGTGCCAGCAGCAAAAGGTGTGTGAGGGCGGAGGAGACCCAGTACTTC; cdr3_aa: CASSKRCVRAEETQYF
v_call: TRBV19; d_call: NA; j_call: TRBJ1-5; clone_size: NA; cdr3_nt: TGTGCCAGTAGTATCTTACTTCGCAAAAATCAGCCCCAGCATTTT; cdr3_aa: CASSILLRKNQPQHF
v_call: TRBV19; d_call: NA; j_call: TRBJ2-7; clone_size: NA; cdr3_nt: TGTGCCAGTAGTATAGCCGGGACAATATACGAGCAGTACTTC; cdr3_aa: CASSIAGTIYEQYF
v_call: TRBV19; d_call: TRBD1; j_call: TRBJ1-2; clone_size: NA; cdr3_nt: TGTGCCACGGGACAGGGGGAAACTTCCTATGGCTACACCTTC; cdr3_aa: CATGQGETSYGYTF
v_call: TRBV10-3; d_call: TRBD2; j_call: TRBJ2-3; clone_size: NA; cdr3_nt: TGTGCCATCAGGAGGACTAGCGGGGCCCCTCAGGCTAGCACAGATACGCAGTATTTT; cdr3_aa: CAIRRTSGAPQASTDTQYF
v_call: TRBV27; d_call: TRBD1; j_call: TRBJ2-4; clone_size: NA; cdr3_nt: TGTGCCAGCAGTCACGGGACAGGGGGCGCGTCCAAAAACATTCAGTACTTC; cdr3_aa: CASSHGTGGASKNIQYF
v_call: TRBV7-9; d_call: NA; j_call: TRBJ2-3; clone_size: NA; cdr3_nt: TGTGCCAGCAGCTTTAGCGGCACAGATACGCAGTATTTT; cdr3_aa: CASSFSGTDTQYF
v_call: TRBV19; d_call: NA; j_call: TRBJ2-7; clone_size: NA; cdr3_nt: TGTGCCAGTAGCCGGGGACTTGCCTACGAGCAGTACTTC; cdr3_aa: CASSRGLAYEQYF
v_call: TRBV13; d_call: TRBD2; j_call: TRBJ2-5; clone_size: NA; cdr3_nt: TGTGCCAGCAGCTCCCGGACTAGCGCGAATAGGGAGACCCAGTACTTC; cdr3_aa: CASSSRTSANRETQYF
v_call: TRBV6-6; d_call: TRBD2; j_call: TRBJ2-2; clone_size: NA; cdr3_nt: TGTGCCAGTGCCGGGGGGAGGACCGGGGAGCTGTTTTTT; cdr3_aa: CASAGGRTGELFF
v_call: TRBV2; d_call: TRBD1; j_call: TRBJ2-7; clone_size: NA; cdr3_nt: TGTGCCAGCAGTGAAGGGACAGGGGGCTCCTACGAGCAGTACTTC; cdr3_aa: CASSEGTGGSYEQYF
v_call: TRBV7-3; d_call: TRBD2; j_call: TRBJ2-3; clone_size: NA; cdr3_nt: TGTGCCAGCAGCTTCGGACTAGCGGGAAGGGAAGGGGATACGCAGTATTTT; cdr3_aa: CASSFGLAGREGDTQYF
v_call: TRBV10-1; d_call: NA; j_call: TRBJ2-7; clone_size: NA; cdr3_nt: TGCGCCAGCAGTGAGGGGGGAGGTGGGCGCGGGTACGAGCAGTACTTC; cdr3_aa: CASSEGGGGRGYEQYF
v_call: TRBV28; d_call: NA; j_call: TRBJ2-2; clone_size: NA; cdr3_nt: TGTGCCAGCAGTTTCGGTAGAAACACCGGGGAGCTGTTTTTT; cdr3_aa: CASSFGRNTGELFF
v_call: TRBV2; d_call: NA; j_call: TRBJ2-5; clone_size: NA; cdr3_nt: TGTGCCAGCAGCGAACAACAGGGATCAAGGGAGACCCAGTACTTC; cdr3_aa: CASSEQQGSRETQYF
v_call: TRBV6-1; d_call: TRBD1; j_call: TRBJ1-5; clone_size: NA; cdr3_nt: TGTGCCAGCAGTCGGCAGGGGGTTAGCAATCAGCCCCAGCATTTT; cdr3_aa: CASSRQGVSNQPQHF
v_call: TRBV27; d_call: TRBD1; j_call: TRBJ2-7; clone_size: NA; cdr3_nt: TGTGCCAGCAGTAGAACCGGGACAGTGCCCTACGAGCAGTACTTC; cdr3_aa: CASSRTGTVPYEQYF
v_call: TRBV5-6; d_call: NA; j_call: TRBJ1-1; clone_size: NA; cdr3_nt: TGTGCCAGCAGCTACGGACAGAATGAAGCTTTCTTT; cdr3_aa: CASSYGQNEAFF
v_call: TRBV4-2; d_call: TRBD2; j_call: TRBJ2-1; clone_size: NA; cdr3_nt: TGTGCCAGCAGCCGGACTAGCGGGGCTGCGGGGGAGCAGTTCTTC; cdr3_aa: CASSRTSGAAGEQFF
v_call: TRBV5-4; d_call: TRBD2; j_call: TRBJ2-5; clone_size: NA; cdr3_nt: TGTGCCAGCAGCTTAGCGGGAGGGCCCCGGACCCAGTACTTC; cdr3_aa: CASSLAGGPRTQYF
v_call: TRBV7-9; d_call: NA; j_call: TRBJ2-7; clone_size: NA; cdr3_nt: TGTGCCAGCAGGGAAATTGGCTCGGGCGAGCAGTACTTC; cdr3_aa: CASREIGSGEQYF
v_call: TRBV28; d_call: NA; j_call: TRBJ1-1; clone_size: NA; cdr3_nt: TGTGCCAGCAGTTTTACGCCGGGGGGATCTTTCTTT; cdr3_aa: CASSFTPGGSFF
v_call: TRBV6-5; d_call: NA; j_call: TRBJ1-1; clone_size: NA; cdr3_nt: TGTGCCAGCAGGGACTATATGAACACTGAAGCTTTCTTT; cdr3_aa: CASRDYMNTEAFF
v_call: TRBV18; d_call: TRBD1; j_call: TRBJ2-7; clone_size: NA; cdr3_nt: TGTGCCAGCTCAGTGGAGACAGGGTCCTACGAGCAGTACTTC; cdr3_aa: CASSVETGSYEQYF
v_call: TRBV6-1; d_call: TRBD1; j_call: TRBJ1-2; clone_size: NA; cdr3_nt: TGTGCCAGCAGTGCCTGGGACAGGGCTACGGGCTACACCTTC; cdr3_aa: CASSAWDRATGYTF
v_call: TRBV27; d_call: NA; j_call: TRBJ2-3; clone_size: NA; cdr3_nt: TGTGCCAGCAGTTTGCTGGCAATTAGCACAGATACGCAGTATTTT; cdr3_aa: CASSLLAISTDTQYF
v_call: TRBV6-5; d_call: NA; j_call: TRBJ1-2; clone_size: NA; cdr3_nt: TGTGCCAGCAGCTGGACACTGGGGGGGGGACATGGCTACACCTTC; cdr3_aa: CASSWTLGGGHGYTF
v_call: TRBV7-3; d_call: NA; j_call: TRBJ2-1; clone_size: NA; cdr3_nt: TGTGCCAGCAGCTCAGGACTTCTGCAGTTCTTC; cdr3_aa: CASSSGLLQFF
v_call: TRBV19; d_call: NA; j_call: TRBJ2-1; clone_size: few; cdr3_nt: TGTGCCAGTAGCCCCCTGAGTAGCGCGGAGCAGTTCTTC; cdr3_aa: CASSPLSSAEQFF
v_call: TRBV2; d_call: NA; j_call: TRBJ2-5; clone_size: NA; cdr3_nt: TGTGCCAGCAGCGAGACTACCCCTCAAGAGACCCAGTACTTC; cdr3_aa: CASSETTPQETQYF
v_call: TRBV18; d_call: NA; j_call: TRBJ2-5; clone_size: NA; cdr3_nt: TGTGCCAGCTCCGAGACAGGTGGTGAGACCCAGTACTTC; cdr3_aa: CASSETGGETQYF
v_call: TRBV5-1; d_call: TRBD2; j_call: TRBJ2-1; clone_size: NA; cdr3_nt: TGCGCCAGCAGCTTGGCGGGACTAGCGGAACCCTGGACGTCCTACAATGAGCAGTTCTTC; cdr3_aa: CASSLAGLAEPWTSYNEQFF
v_call: TRBV29-1; d_call: TRBD2; j_call: TRBJ2-7; clone_size: NA; cdr3_nt: TGCAGCGTTGAGACTAGCGGAGAACACTACGAGCAGTACTTC; cdr3_aa: CSVETSGEHYEQYF